Listed below are T cell receptor beta chains from one sample, sequenced in a study of blood T cell repertoires in COVID-19. The table came from immunoSEQ multiplex PCR; TCRdb's copy has only in-frame clones and leaves some out. The sample shows around 68,000 clones, around nine tenths of them seen only once. The sequenced sample consisted of peripheral blood. Source of these receptors: a human donor in a cohort sampled during active COVID-19. CDR3s include the opening cysteine and the closing phenylalanine or tryptophan.

TRBJ1-2 TRBV5-4 CASSLENRGEGYTF
TRBJ1-1 TRBV9 CASKHRGSDTEAFF
TRBJ1-5 TRBV6-5 CASSGQGIGNQPQHF
TRBJ2-7 TRBV6-2/TRBV6-3 CASSYYRDRFYEQYF
TRBJ2-3 TRBV5-1 CASSPYPTGEGTDTQYF
TRBJ1-1 TRBV25-1 CASSEGDVGTGTTEAFF
TRBJ2-3 TRBV3-1/TRBV3-2 CASSQAEGATDTQYF
TRBJ1-4 TRBV10-2 CASKGGGRGEKLFF
TRBJ2-1 TRBV14 CASSLTGGSSYNEQFF
TRBJ1-2 TRBV14 CASSPGQGAGYGYTF
TRBJ1-2 TRBV28 CASSLLMRGHKDGYTF
TRBJ1-1 TRBV6-1 CASRQGTEAFF
TRBJ1-1 TRBV5-1 CASSFWTGGDTEAFF
TRBJ1-1 TRBV5-4 CASSRIEQGTEAFF
TRBJ1-2 TRBV19 CASRIRDRGRGYTF
TRBJ1-2 TRBV27 CASSSAPGVGNYGYTF
TRBJ2-4 TRBV5-8 CASRPGTSGRRKYF
TRBJ2-7 TRBV6-5 CASSYSNRGRGEQYF
TRBJ2-7 TRBV2 CASSVEGVSYEQYF
TRBJ1-1 TRBV7-9 CASSRGFSNTEAFF
TRBJ2-3 TRBV6-2/TRBV6-3 CASSYGRAADTQYF
TRBJ1-2 TRBV5-5 CASSLLGTDSYTF
TRBJ2-7 TRBV6-5 CASSLPPPRDREKYF
TRBJ2-3 TRBV6-4 CASRPGQGLTDTQYF
TRBJ2-6 TRBV4-1 CASSGTGGLRGANVLTF
TRBJ1-1 TRBV4-3 CASSQGDRSSFF
TRBJ2-7 TRBV28 CASKPGGLSGSYEQYF
TRBJ1-2 TRBV9 CASSVASPNYGYTF
TRBJ2-7 TRBV7-8 CASSGGDRASIYEQYF
TRBJ1-3 TRBV7-6 CASSLGDTIYF
TRBJ1-5 TRBV18 CASSPPQGAGNQPQHF
TRBJ1-2 TRBV30 CARGGWEGYTF
TRBJ1-2 TRBV6-5 CASSYPFGQDYTF
TRBJ2-6 TRBV4-3 CASSHASGGSGANVLTF
TRBJ1-2 TRBV12-3/TRBV12-4 CASSFGTGGSTF
TRBJ1-5 TRBV7-2 CASSREYSNQPQHF
TRBJ2-6 TRBV7-9 CASSPSGQAPRAGANVLTF
TRBJ2-1 TRBV5-1 CYGIHEQFF
TRBJ1-6 TRBV9 CASSVDPGSGGPPLHF
TRBJ1-6 TRBV27 CASSRGQGTYNSPLHF
TRBJ1-1 TRBV19 CASTTGYSVGTEAFF
TRBJ1-2 TRBV5-6 CASSFPPDRGHLYGYTF
TRBJ2-6 TRBV7-2 CASSYGPHRVASGANVLTF
TRBJ2-7 TRBV9 CASSASGYDEQYF
TRBJ1-2 TRBV5-1 CASSLAGAGYGYTF
TRBJ2-5 TRBV3-1/TRBV3-2 CASGGTSGGAWETQYF
TRBJ2-3 TRBV27 CASRGSGRRTDTQYF
TRBJ1-4 TRBV2 CASSVYGEAKLFF